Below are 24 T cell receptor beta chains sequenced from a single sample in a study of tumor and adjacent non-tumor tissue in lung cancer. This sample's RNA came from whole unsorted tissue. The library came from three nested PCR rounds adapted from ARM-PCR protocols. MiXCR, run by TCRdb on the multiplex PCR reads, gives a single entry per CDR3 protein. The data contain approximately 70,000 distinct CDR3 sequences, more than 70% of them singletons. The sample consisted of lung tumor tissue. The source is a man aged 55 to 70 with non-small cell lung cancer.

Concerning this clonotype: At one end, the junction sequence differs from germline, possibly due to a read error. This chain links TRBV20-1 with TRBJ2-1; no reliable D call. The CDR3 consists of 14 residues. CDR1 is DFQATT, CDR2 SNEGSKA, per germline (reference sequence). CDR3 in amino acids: CNASVLSSYNEQFF. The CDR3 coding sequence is TGCAATGCTAGTGTCCTGAGCTCCTATAATGAGCAGTTCTTC.

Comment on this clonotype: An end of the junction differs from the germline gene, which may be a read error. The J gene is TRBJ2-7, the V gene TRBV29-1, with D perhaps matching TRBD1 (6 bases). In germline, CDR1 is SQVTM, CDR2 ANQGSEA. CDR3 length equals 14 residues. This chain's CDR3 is CSVRAGTRRNEQHF. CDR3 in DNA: TGCAGCGTCAGAGCCGGGACAAGGCGCAACGAGCAGCACTTC.

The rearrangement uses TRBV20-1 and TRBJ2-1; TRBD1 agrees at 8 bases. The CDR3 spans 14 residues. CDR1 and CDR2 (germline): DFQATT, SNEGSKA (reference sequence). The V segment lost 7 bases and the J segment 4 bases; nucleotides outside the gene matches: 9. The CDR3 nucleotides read TGCAGTGAACTGCCGGGGGACAGGTACAATGAGCAGTTCTTC. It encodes CSELPGDRYNEQFF.

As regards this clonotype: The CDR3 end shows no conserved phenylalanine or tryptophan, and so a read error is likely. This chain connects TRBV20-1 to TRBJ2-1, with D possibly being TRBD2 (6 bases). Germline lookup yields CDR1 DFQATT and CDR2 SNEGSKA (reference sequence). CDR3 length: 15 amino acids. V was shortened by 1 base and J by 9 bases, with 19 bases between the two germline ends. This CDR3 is CSARGFGLMGAEQFI. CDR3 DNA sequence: TGCAGTGCTAGAGGTTTCGGACTAATGGGAGCTGAGCAGTTCATC.

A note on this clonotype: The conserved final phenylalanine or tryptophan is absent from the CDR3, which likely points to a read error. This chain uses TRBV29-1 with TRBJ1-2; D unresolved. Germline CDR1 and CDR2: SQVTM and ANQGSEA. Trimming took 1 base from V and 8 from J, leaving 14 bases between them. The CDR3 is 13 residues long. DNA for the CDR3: TGCAGCGTTGAAGTCGGTCGGACGAGAGGCTACACCCCC. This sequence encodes CSVEVGRTRGYTP.

DNA for the CDR3: TGTGTCAACAGTTTCCCTCGGCGGGACCACCATGAGCAGTTCTTC. Its translation is CVNSFPRRDHHEQFF. The chain recombines TRBV12-3 or TRBV12-4 with TRBJ2-1, with D tentatively TRBD2 (6 bases). The CDR3 has 15 amino acids.

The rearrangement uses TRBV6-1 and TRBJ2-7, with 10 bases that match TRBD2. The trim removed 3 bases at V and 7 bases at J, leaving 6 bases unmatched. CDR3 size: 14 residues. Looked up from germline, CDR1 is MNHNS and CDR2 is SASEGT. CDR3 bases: TGTGCCAGCAGTGATGGACTAGCGGAATATGAGCAGTACTTC. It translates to CASSDGLAEYEQYF.

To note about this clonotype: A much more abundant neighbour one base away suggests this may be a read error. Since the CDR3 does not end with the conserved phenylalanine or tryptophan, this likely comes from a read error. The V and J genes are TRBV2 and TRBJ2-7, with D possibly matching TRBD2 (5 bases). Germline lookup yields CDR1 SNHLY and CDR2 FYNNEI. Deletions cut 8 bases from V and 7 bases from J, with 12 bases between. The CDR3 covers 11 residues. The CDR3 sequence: CASGRTWEQYL. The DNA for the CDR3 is TGTGCCAGCGGGAGAACCTGGGAGCAGTACCTC.

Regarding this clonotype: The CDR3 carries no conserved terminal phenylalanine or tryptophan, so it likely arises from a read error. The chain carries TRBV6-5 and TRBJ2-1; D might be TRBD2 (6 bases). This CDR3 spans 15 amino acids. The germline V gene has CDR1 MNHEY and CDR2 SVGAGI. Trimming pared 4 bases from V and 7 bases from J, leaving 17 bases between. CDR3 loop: CASSCSRRGGNEQFL. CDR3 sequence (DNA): TGTGCCAGCAGTTGCTCGAGGCGGGGTGGGAATGAGCAGTTCTTA.

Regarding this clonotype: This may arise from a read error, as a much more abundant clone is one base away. This chain's CDR3 is CASRDIGDAGEQYF. DNA for the CDR3: TGTGCCAGCCGGGATATAGGGGACGCGGGGGAGCAGTACTTC. The chain links TRBV28 to TRBJ2-7, with D perhaps TRBD2 (6 bases). The V and J ends lost 8 bases and 7 bases respectively, with 21 bases between them. This CDR3 is built from 14 residues. Germline assignment: CDR1 MDHEN and CDR2 SYDVKM. Using reference TRBV28 and TRBJ2-7 for the parts outside the CDR3, the full variable domain is DVKVTQSSRYLVKRTGEKVFLECVQDMDHENMFWYRQDPGLGLRLIYFSYDVKMKEKGDIPEGYSVSREKKERFSLILESASTNQTSMYLCASRDIGDAGEQYFGPGTRLTVT.

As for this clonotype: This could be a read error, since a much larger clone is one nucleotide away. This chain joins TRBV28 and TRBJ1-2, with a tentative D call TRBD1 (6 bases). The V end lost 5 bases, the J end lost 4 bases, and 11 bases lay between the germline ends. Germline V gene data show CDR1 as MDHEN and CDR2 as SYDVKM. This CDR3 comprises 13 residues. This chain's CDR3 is CASSTWTVYGYTF. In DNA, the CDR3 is TGTGCCAGCAGTACATGGACAGTCTATGGCTACACCTTC.

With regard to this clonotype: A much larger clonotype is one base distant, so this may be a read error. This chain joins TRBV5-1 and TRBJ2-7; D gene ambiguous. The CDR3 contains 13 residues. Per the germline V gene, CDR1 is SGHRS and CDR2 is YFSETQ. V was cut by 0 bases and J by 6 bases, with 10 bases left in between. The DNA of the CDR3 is TGCGCCAGCAGCTTGGCCTCTGAGGCCGAGCAGTACTTC. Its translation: CASSLASEAEQYF. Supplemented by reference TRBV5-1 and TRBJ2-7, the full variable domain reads KAGVTQTPRYLIKTRGQQVTLSCSPISGHRSVSWYQQTPGQGLQFLFEYFSETQRNKGNFPGRFSGRQFSNSRSEMNVSTLELGDSALYLCASSLASEAEQYFGPGTRLTVT.

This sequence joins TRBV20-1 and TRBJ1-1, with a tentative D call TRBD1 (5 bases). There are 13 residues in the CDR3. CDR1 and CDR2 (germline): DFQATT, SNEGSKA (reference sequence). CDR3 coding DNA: TGCAGAGATAGTCGGGGGAGATGCACTGAAGCTTTCTTT. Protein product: CRDSRGRCTEAFF.

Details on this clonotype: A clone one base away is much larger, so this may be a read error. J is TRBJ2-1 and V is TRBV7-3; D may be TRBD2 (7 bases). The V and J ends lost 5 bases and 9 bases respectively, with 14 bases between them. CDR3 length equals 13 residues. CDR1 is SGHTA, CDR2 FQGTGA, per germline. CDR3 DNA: TGTGCCAGCAGCGAAGGGGGGGCAGTTGAGCAGTTCTTC. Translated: CASSEGGAVEQFF.

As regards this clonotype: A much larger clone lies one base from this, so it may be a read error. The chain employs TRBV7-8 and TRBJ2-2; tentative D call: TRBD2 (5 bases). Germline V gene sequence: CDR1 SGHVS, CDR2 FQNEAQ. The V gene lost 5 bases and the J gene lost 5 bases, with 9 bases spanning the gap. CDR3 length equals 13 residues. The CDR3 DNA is TGTGCCAGCAGCATAACGGGAACCGGGGAGCTGTTTTTT. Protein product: CASSITGTGELFF.

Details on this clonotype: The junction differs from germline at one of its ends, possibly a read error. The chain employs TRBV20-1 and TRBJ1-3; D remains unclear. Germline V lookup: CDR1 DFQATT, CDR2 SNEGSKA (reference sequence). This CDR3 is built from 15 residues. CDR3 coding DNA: TGCAGTGCTGGAGATTGGTTGAGCTCTGAAAACACCATATATTTT. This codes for CSAGDWLSSENTIYF.

CDR3 in DNA: TGTGCTAGGAGATCTGGACACCCTGAAGCTTTCTTT. Translated, it gives CARRSGHPEAFF. This sequence joins TRBV7-9 and TRBJ1-1; tentatively, D is TRBD1 (5 bases). Germline CDR1 SEHNR, CDR2 FQNEAQ (reference sequence). The CDR3 covers 12 residues.

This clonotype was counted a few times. The CDR3 region is CASSQAGGLINEQFF. The CDR3 DNA sequence: TGTGCCAGCAGCCAGGCAGGAGGGCTTATCAATGAGCAGTTCTTC. This chain connects TRBV14 to TRBJ2-1; a possible D gene is TRBD2 (6 bases). V was pared by 3 bases and J by 6 bases, with 15 bases between. Germline CDR1 reads SGHDN; CDR2 reads FVKESK. The CDR3 is 15 amino acids.

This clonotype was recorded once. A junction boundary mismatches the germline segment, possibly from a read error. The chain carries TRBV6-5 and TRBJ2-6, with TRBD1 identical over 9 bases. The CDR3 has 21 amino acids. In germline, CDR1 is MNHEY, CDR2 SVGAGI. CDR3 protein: CASSYSVIGTGRRSGANILTF. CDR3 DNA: TGTGCCAGCAGTTACTCAGTCATAGGGACAGGGAGAAGGTCTGGGGCCAACATCCTGACTTTC.

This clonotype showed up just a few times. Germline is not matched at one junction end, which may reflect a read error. The CDR3 region is CASSLLAPKSYEQHF. The CDR3 nucleotides read TGTGCCAGCAGTTTGCTAGCGCCCAAATCCTACGAGCAGCACTTC. The chain links TRBV6-2 or TRBV6-3 to TRBJ2-7; the D gene is possibly TRBD2 (6 bases). Germline CDR1 MNHEY, CDR2 SVGEGT. The CDR3 length is 15 residues.

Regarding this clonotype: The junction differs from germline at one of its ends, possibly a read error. The DNA for the CDR3 is TGCAGCGTTGGGGGGACTAGCAGGAGTAATGAGCAGTTTTTC. Translation gives CSVGGTSRSNEQFF. V gene TRBV29-1 combines with J gene TRBJ2-1; 9 bases align to TRBD2. Germline loops: CDR1 SQVTM, CDR2 ANQGSEA. The CDR3 covers 14 residues.

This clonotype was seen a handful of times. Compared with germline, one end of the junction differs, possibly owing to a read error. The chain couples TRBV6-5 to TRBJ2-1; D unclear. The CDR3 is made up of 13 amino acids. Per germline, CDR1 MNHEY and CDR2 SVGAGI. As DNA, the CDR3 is TGTGCAAGCAGTTACGAGGTCCTGGATGAACAGTTCTTC. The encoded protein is CASSYEVLDEQFF.

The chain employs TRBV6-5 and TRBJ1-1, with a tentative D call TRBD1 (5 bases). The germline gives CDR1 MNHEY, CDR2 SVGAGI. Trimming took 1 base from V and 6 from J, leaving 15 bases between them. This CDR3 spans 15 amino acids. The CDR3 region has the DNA TGTGCCAGCAGTTACTATCGCAGGGCTGGGGCTGAAGCTTTCTTT. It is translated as CASSYYRRAGAEAFF.

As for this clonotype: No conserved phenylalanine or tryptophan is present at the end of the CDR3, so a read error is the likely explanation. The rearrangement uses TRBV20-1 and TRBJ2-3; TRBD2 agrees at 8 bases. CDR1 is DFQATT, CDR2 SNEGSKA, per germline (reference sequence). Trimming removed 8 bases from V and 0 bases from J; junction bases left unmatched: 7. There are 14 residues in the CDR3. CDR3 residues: CSSRSSGSTDTQYS. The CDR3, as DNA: TGCAGTAGTAGATCTAGCGGGAGCACAGATACGCAGTATTCT.